This T cell receptor beta chain is from a study of shared clonotypes between healthy human individuals. Whole-study findings and limits: Rarefaction gave evidence that sorted-subset sequencing remained incomplete despite large depth. Memory subsets generally showed lower estimated richness than naive subsets. Roughly 5% of naive CD4 clonotypes were common to a few donors.

On this clone: The antigen is unknown.

Naive CD8 cells lacked CD45RO, underwent positive selection for CCR7 and left out terminally differentiated effector memory CD45RA+ cells. Here immunoSEQ multiplex PCR was the method, and the copy in TCRdb shows in-frame clones only, minus some. The repertoire holds approximately 2,200,000 clones, with about 92% as singletons. The CDR3 covers 13 residues. After removal of 8 bases from V and 5 bases from J, the junction contained 8 bases not matched to a gene. From germline, CDR1 is SNHLY and CDR2 FYNNEI. This clonotype originated in a man aged 18-30 years in good health. Some clones in this sample may be carry-over from other donors' samples. Sample: naive CD8+ T cells from PBMCs. The genes are TRBV2 and TRBJ2-5, with 7 bases that match TRBD1. The CDR3 DNA sequence: TGTGCCAGCCAGACAGGGTTTGGGGAGACCCAGTACTTC. This encodes CASQTGFGETQYF. The entire variable domain, with the rest obtained from reference TRBV2 and TRBJ2-5, is as follows: EPEVTQTPSHQVTQMGQEVILRCVPISNHLYFYWYRQILGQKVEFLVSFYNNEISEKSEIFDDQFSVERPDGSNFTLKIRSTKLEDSAMYFCASQTGFGETQYFGPGTRLLVL.